The T cell receptor beta chain under discussion was sequenced for a study of OX40 agonist ivuxolimab in advanced cancers. Across the whole study: A male proportion of just over 80% was recorded, with mean age about 62 years and range roughly 23 to 79. Overall study results and limits: At doses 0.1 to 3.0 mg/kg, CD4+ and CD8+ clones expanded.

Profiled with immunoSEQ multiplex PCR; TCRdb holds only in-frame clones, not every one. This sample has 55,000 to 80,000 clones, with more than 80% found just once. This clone was seen more than once but under ten times. Its cognate antigen is unknown. Patients with autoimmune history or systemic immunosuppression were excluded. This sequence was found in an adult with an advanced solid tumor such as melanoma, head and neck, liver or kidney cancer. Sequencing used CD4+ or CD8+ T cells sorted from blood, obtained in a trial of the OX40 agonist ivuxolimab.

The CDR3 spells CASMPRTREDTQYF. In nucleotides, the CDR3 is TGTGCCAGTATGCCTAGAACCAGAGAAGATACGCAGTATTTT. The chain has TRBV19 and TRBJ2-3; unclear D gene. Germline assignment: CDR1 LNHDA and CDR2 SQIVND (reference sequence). V was pared by 7 bases and J by 5 bases, with 16 bases between. The CDR3 is 14 amino acids. Variable domain in full (rest from reference TRBV19 and TRBJ2-3): DGGITQSPKYLFRKEGQNVTLSCEQNLNHDAMYWYRQDPGQGLRLIYYSQIVNDFQKGDIAEGYSVSREKKESFPLTVTSAQKNPTAFYLCASMPRTREDTQYFGPGTRLTVL.